Listed below are T cell receptor beta chains from one sample, sequenced in a study of blood T cell repertoires in COVID-19. Some clones are missing from TCRdb's copy, which holds only in-frame ones; the method was immunoSEQ multiplex PCR. The sample contains around 43,000 clones, 89% of which appear only once. Sequencing used peripheral blood. The receptors here all came from a human donor in a cohort sampled during active COVID-19. CDR3s include the opening cysteine and the closing phenylalanine or tryptophan. D genes are given only for firm matches. Clone size is not always given. Where it is, it says once, few, many or a class for expanded clones.

>TRBV4-1|TRBJ2-3|NA|TRBD2
CASSQGPLAGWGDTQYF
TGCGCCAGCAGCCAAGGCCCCCTAGCGGGGTGGGGAGATACGCAGTATTTT
>TRBV7-8|TRBJ1-2|NA|NA
CASSLALQYGYTF
TGTGCCAGCAGCTTAGCTTTACAGTATGGCTACACCTTC
>TRBV29-1|TRBJ1-2|NA|NA
CSVSPADKIYGYTF
TGCAGCGTTTCCCCCGCCGACAAAATCTATGGCTACACCTTC
>TRBV6-5|TRBJ2-7|NA|TRBD1
CASSLDRVAYEQYF
TGTGCCAGCAGTCTCGACAGGGTTGCCTACGAGCAGTACTTC
>TRBV12-5|TRBJ2-3|NA|NA
CASGLVLGPADTQYF
TGTGCTAGTGGTTTGGTACTGGGGCCCGCAGATACGCAGTATTTT
>TRBV2|TRBJ1-1|NA|TRBD1
CASSLQGARDTEAFF
TGTGCCAGCAGTTTACAGGGGGCTAGGGACACTGAAGCTTTCTTT
>TRBV3-1/TRBV3-2|TRBJ2-7|NA|TRBD2
CASSLAGTYEQYF
TGTGCCAGCAGCTTAGCGGGTACCTACGAGCAGTACTTC
>TRBV7-9|TRBJ2-2|NA|TRBD1
CASSLVGQGASRKTGELFF
TGTGCCAGCAGCTTAGTGGGACAGGGGGCGAGCCGGAAAACCGGGGAGCTGTTTTTT
>TRBV4-2|TRBJ2-1|NA|NA
CASSQEKGSAYNEQFF
TGTGCCAGCAGCCAAGAGAAGGGGTCCGCCTACAATGAGCAGTTCTTC
>TRBV30|TRBJ1-1|NA|NA
CALALWGRRTEAFF
TGTGCCTTGGCCCTTTGGGGGCGGAGAACTGAAGCTTTCTTT
>TRBV7-9|TRBJ2-7|NA|NA
CASSSAGTRGYEQYF
TGTGCCAGCAGCTCAGCCGGGACCAGGGGCTACGAGCAGTACTTC
>TRBV19|TRBJ2-2|NA|TRBD1
CASSIGTGTTGELFF
TGTGCCAGTAGTATTGGGACAGGGACTACCGGGGAGCTGTTTTTT
>TRBV6-5|TRBJ2-5|NA|TRBD1
CASSHQTGIEETQYF
TGTGCCAGCAGTCACCAGACAGGGATTGAAGAGACCCAGTACTTC
>TRBV7-9|TRBJ1-5|NA|TRBD1
CASSLGTGDQPQHF
TGTGCCAGCAGCTTAGGGACAGGGGATCAGCCCCAGCATTTT
>TRBV6-6|TRBJ2-6|once|NA
CASSPSGWTYDGANVLTF
TGTGCCAGCAGTCCCTCGGGTTGGACTTATGACGGGGCCAACGTCCTGACTTTC
>TRBV2|TRBJ1-5|NA|NA
CASSPHKNQPQHF
TGTGCCAGCAGCCCGCACAAAAATCAGCCCCAGCATTTT
>TRBV4-1|TRBJ2-3|NA|TRBD2
CASSQVEAGLAGGDTQYF
TGCGCCAGCAGCCAAGTAGAGGCCGGGTTAGCGGGGGGGGATACGCAGTATTTT
>TRBV7-2|TRBJ2-7|NA|TRBD2
CASSLRAGGPNEQYF
TGTGCCAGCAGCCTCCGAGCGGGGGGGCCTAACGAGCAGTACTTC
>TRBV30|TRBJ2-1|NA|NA
CAWSRRSSYNEQFF
TGTGCCTGGAGTAGGCGGAGCTCCTACAATGAGCAGTTCTTC
>TRBV29-1|TRBJ2-3|NA|NA
CSVDPSHTDTQYF
TGCAGCGTTGACCCCAGTCACACAGATACGCAGTATTTT
>TRBV12-3/TRBV12-4|TRBJ1-1|NA|NA
CASSPTDRIEAFF
TGTGCCAGCAGTCCAACCGACAGAATCGAGGCTTTCTTT
>TRBV6-2/TRBV6-3|TRBJ1-2|NA|NA
CASSYLSTGLDYGYTF
TGTGCCAGCAGTTACCTTTCAACAGGGTTGGACTATGGCTACACCTTC
>TRBV11-2|TRBJ2-6|NA|NA
CASSLVAGEANVLTF
TGTGCCAGCAGCTTAGTGGCAGGGGAGGCCAACGTCCTGACTTTC
>TRBV19|TRBJ2-7|NA|NA
CASSTQDSYEQYF
TGTGCCAGTAGTACCCAAGACAGCTACGAGCAGTACTTC
>TRBV6-5|TRBJ1-1|NA|NA
CASSYGVEAVDTEAFF
TGTGCCAGCAGTTATGGTGTGGAGGCCGTGGACACTGAAGCTTTCTTT
>TRBV29-1|TRBJ1-2|NA|NA
CSVVIRAGGYGYTF
TGCAGCGTTGTGATCAGGGCTGGCGGCTATGGCTACACCTTC
>TRBV11-2|TRBJ2-1|few|NA
CASSLVESPQFF
TGTGCCAGCAGCTTAGTAGAATCCCCACAGTTCTTC
>TRBV7-2|TRBJ2-7|few|NA
CASSFKDGAYEQYF
TGTGCCAGCAGCTTCAAGGACGGGGCCTACGAGCAGTACTTC
>TRBV7-8|TRBJ1-2|medium-sized|TRBD1
CASSAGQGALGYTF
TGTGCCAGCAGCGCGGGACAGGGGGCGCTTGGCTACACCTTC
>TRBV11-3|TRBJ2-3|NA|TRBD2
CASSSGTSVTDTQYF
TGTGCCAGCAGCTCCGGGACTAGCGTCACAGATACGCAGTATTTT
>TRBV5-1|TRBJ2-1|NA|TRBD1
CASSLDAGDRQFF
TGCGCCAGCAGCTTGGATGCCGGGGACAGGCAGTTCTTC
>TRBV5-1|TRBJ1-1|NA|NA
CASSFPGENTEAFF
TGCGCCAGCAGCTTCCCAGGGGAGAACACTGAAGCTTTCTTT
>TRBV28|TRBJ1-2|NA|NA
CASSSPDTAVAFF
TGTGCCAGCAGTTCTCCTGACACCGCAGTGGCCTTCTTC
>TRBV28|TRBJ2-6|NA|NA
CASSLAGTRSGANVLTF
TGTGCCAGCAGTTTAGCGGGTACCCGCTCTGGGGCCAACGTCCTGACTTTC
>TRBV2|TRBJ2-5|NA|TRBD2
CASSELGIAGVATQYF
TGTGCCAGCAGTGAACTTGGGATAGCGGGAGTAGCGACCCAGTACTTC
>TRBV7-9|TRBJ2-3|NA|TRBD2
CASSGAGGTSAGKADTQYF
TGTGCCAGCAGCGGCGCAGGGGGGACTAGCGCAGGGAAGGCAGATACGCAGTATTTT
>TRBV5-1|TRBJ1-3|NA|NA
CASSLRPGGNTIYF
TGCGCCAGCAGCTTGAGGCCAGGGGGAAACACCATATATTTT